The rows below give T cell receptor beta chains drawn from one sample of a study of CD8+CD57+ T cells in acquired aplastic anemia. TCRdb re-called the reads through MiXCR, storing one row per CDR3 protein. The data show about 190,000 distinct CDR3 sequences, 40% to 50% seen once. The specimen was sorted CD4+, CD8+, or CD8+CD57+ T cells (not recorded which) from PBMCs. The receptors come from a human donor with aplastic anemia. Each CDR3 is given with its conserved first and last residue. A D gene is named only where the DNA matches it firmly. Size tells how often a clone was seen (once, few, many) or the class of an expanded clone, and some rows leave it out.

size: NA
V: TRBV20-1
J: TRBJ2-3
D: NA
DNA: TGCAGTGCTTGGGAGGAAAGCACAGATACGCAGTATTTT
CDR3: CSAWEESTDTQYF

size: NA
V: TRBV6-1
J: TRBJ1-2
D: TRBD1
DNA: TGTGCCAGCAGTACCCGGGACAGAATATTTAACTATGGCTACACCTTC
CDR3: CASSTRDRIFNYGYTF

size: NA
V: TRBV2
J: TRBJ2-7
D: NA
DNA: TGTGCCAGCACAGCAGGAGTCGGAGAAGAGCAGTACTTC
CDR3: CASTAGVGEEQYF

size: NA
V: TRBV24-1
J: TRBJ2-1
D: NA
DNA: TGTGCCACCAGTGATCCAGGAAAGCATGAGCAGTTCTTC
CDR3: CATSDPGKHEQFF

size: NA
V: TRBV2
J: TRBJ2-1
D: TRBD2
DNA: TGTGCCAGCAGCATGCTAGCGGCCTCCTACAATGAGCAGTTCTTC
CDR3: CASSMLAASYNEQFF

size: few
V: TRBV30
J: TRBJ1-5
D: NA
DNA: TGTGCCTGGAGTGTACGGGGGGGCTACCAGCCCCAGCATTTT
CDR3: CAWSVRGGYQPQHF

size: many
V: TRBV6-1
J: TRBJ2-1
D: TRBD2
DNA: TGTGCCAGCGGGGAACTAGCGGGGACCTACAATGAGCAGTTCTTC
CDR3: CASGELAGTYNEQFF

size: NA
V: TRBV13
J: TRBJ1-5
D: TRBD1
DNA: TGTGCCAGCAGCTCGGGACAGAGGGGGCTCCAGCATTTT
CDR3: CASSSGQRGLQHF

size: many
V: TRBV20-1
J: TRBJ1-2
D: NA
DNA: TGCAGTGCTAGAGATCCAGCCACCCGAGGAGGCTACACCTTC
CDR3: CSARDPATRGGYTF

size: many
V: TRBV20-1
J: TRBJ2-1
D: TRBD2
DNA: TGCAGTGCTAGGCGGGCTAGCGGGAACGATGAGCAGTTCTTC
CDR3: CSARRASGNDEQFF

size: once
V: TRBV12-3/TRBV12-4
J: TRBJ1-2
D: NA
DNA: TGTGCCAGCAGTTTGTGGGGAGGGGACTATGGCTACACCTTC
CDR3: CASSLWGGDYGYTF

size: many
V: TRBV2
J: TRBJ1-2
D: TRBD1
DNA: TGTGCCAGCAGTGAAGAAGGGTCTAGGGCAGGGGGCTATGGCTACACCTTC
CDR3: CASSEEGSRAGGYGYTF

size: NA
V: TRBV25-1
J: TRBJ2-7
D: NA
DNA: TGTGCCAGCAGTGAATTGGGTATTAACTCCTACGAGCAGTACTTC
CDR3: CASSELGINSYEQYF

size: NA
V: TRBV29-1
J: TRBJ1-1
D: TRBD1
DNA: TGCAGCGTTGTGGCGACAGGGTCTGGAACTGAAGCTTTCTTT
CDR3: CSVVATGSGTEAFF

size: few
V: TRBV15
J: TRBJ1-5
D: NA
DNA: TGTGCCACCAGCCCAGCGGGTACCAATCAGCCCCAGCATTTT
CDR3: CATSPAGTNQPQHF

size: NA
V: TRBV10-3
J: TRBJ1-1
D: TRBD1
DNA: TGTGCCATTCGGACCGGGACAGGGGGTTTTGGCACTGAAGCTTTCTTT
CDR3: CAIRTGTGGFGTEAFF

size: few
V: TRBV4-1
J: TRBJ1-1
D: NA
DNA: TGCGCCAGCAGCCAAGAGGGGGGGGCGAACACTGAAGCTTTCTTT
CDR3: CASSQEGGANTEAFF

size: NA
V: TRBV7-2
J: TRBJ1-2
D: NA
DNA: TGTGCCAGCAGCTCACGAGGACTGCTAAACTATGGCTACACCTTC
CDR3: CASSSRGLLNYGYTF

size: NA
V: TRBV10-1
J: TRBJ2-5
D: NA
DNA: TGCGCCAGCAGTGAGCGAGACAAGTACCAAGAGACCCAGTACTTC
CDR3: CASSERDKYQETQYF

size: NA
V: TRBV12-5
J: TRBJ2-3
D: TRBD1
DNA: TGTGCTAGTGGTTCCTGGGACAGGGTGCCAGATACGCAGTATTTT
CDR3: CASGSWDRVPDTQYF

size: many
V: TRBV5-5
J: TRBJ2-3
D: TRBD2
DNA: TGTGCCAGCAGCTTGTTAGCGGGAGCCGATACGCAGTATTTT
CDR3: CASSLLAGADTQYF

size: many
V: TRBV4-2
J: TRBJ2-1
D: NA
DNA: TGTGCCAGCAGCCGGCAGGACAATGAGCAGTTCTTC
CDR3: CASSRQDNEQFF

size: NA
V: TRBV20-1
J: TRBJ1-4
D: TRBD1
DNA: TGCAGTGCCCGGGACAGCTCCCCGCTGCCAACTAATGAAAAACTGTTTTTT
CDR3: CSARDSSPLPTNEKLFF

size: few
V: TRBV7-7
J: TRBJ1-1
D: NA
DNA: TGTGCTAGCAGCTTAGAGGCGGGCACTGAAGCTTTCTTT
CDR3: CASSLEAGTEAFF

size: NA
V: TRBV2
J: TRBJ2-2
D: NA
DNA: TGTGCCAGCAGTGAAGAACAGCAATACACCGGGGAGCTGTTTTTT
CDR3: CASSEEQQYTGELFF

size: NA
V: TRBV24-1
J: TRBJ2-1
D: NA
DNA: TGTGCCACCAGTGGGTCTACCGGGAATGAGCAGTTCTTC
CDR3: CATSGSTGNEQFF

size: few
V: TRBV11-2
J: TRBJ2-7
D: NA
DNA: TGTGCCAGCAGCTTAATCGGGGCAGCGGACTTGAACTACGAGCAGTACTTC
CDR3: CASSLIGAADLNYEQYF

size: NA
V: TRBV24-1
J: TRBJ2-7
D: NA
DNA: TGTGCCACCAGTGAGCAGGGTTACTACGAGCAGTACTTC
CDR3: CATSEQGYYEQYF

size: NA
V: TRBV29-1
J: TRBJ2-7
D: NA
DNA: TGCAGCGTTGGGGGGGGACAAGCCTACGAGCAGTACTTC
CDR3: CSVGGGQAYEQYF

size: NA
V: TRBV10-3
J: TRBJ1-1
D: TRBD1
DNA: TGTGCCACAGGGACAGCGTTCGAAGCTTTCTTT
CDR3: CATGTAFEAFF

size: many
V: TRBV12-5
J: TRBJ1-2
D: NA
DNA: TGTGCTAGTGGTTTGATGGGGGGCGTCGGCTACACCTTC
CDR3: CASGLMGGVGYTF

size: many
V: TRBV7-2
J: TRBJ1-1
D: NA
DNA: TGTGCCAGCAGCTTCGCCCCTCAAGGGGTGGGCACTGAAGCTTTCTTT
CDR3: CASSFAPQGVGTEAFF

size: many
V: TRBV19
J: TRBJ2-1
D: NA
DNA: TGTGCCAGTAGTATGGGTAAACCCTACAATGAGCAGTTCTTC
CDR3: CASSMGKPYNEQFF

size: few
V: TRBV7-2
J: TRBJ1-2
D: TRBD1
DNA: TGTGCCAGCAGCTTACGGACAGGGGACGGCTACACCTTC
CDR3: CASSLRTGDGYTF

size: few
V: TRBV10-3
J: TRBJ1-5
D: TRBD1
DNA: TGTGCCATCAGTCGGGACAGCTATAGCAATCAGCCCCAGCATTTT
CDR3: CAISRDSYSNQPQHF

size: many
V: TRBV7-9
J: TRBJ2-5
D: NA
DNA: TGTGCCAGCAGGTCCGCAGCCTCCCTTGAGGCCCAGTACTTC
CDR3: CASRSAASLEAQYF

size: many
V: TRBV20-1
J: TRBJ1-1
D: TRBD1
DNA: TGCAGTGCTAGAGACCACAGGGGGGGGTTAAATGAAGCTTTCTTT
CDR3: CSARDHRGGLNEAFF

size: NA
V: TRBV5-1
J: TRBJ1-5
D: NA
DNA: TGCGCCAGCAGCTTGGCCGGGCAGGGCCAAGAGACCCAGCATTTT
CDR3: CASSLAGQGQETQHF

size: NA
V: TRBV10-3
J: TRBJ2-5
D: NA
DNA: TGTGCCATCAGGGCAGGGACCAACCAAGAGACCCAGTACTTC
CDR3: CAIRAGTNQETQYF

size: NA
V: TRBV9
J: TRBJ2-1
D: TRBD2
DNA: TGTGCCAGCAGCGTAGGGCCTAGCGGGGTGAGCTCCTACAATGAGCAGTTCTTC
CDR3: CASSVGPSGVSSYNEQFF